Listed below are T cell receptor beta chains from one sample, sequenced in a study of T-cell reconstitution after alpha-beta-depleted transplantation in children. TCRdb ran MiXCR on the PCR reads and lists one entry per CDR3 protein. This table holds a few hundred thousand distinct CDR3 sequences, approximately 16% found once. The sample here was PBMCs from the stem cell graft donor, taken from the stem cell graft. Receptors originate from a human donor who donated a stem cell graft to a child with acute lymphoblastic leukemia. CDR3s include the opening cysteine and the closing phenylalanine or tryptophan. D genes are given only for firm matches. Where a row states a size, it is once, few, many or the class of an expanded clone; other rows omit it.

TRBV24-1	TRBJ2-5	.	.	CATSDIETQYF	TGTGCCACCAGTGATATAGAGACCCAGTACTTC
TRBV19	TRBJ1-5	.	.	CASSILILDIQDNQPQHF	TGTGCCAGTAGTATTCTAATCCTCGACATTCAAGACAATCAGCCCCAGCATTTT
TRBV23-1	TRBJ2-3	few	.	CASSQSEEREGTDTQYF	TGCGCCAGCAGTCAATCGGAAGAACGGGAAGGCACAGATACGCAGTATTTT
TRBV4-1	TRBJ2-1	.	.	CASSQAGVPPGNEQFF	TGCGCCAGCAGCCAAGCTGGCGTCCCTCCTGGGAATGAGCAGTTCTTC
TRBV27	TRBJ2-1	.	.	CASTRWQSSYNEQFF	TGTGCCAGCACCCGGTGGCAAAGCTCCTACAATGAGCAGTTCTTC
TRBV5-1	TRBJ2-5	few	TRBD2	CASSLDPSGRSETQYF	TGCGCCAGCAGCTTGGATCCTAGCGGGAGGTCGGAGACCCAGTACTTC
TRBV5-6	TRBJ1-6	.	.	CASSLRQASSYNSPLHF	TGTGCCAGCAGCTTGCGGCAGGCGAGCTCCTATAATTCACCCCTCCACTTT
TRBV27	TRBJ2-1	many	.	CASSFGSEQFF	TGTGCCAGCAGTTTCGGGAGTGAGCAGTTCTTC
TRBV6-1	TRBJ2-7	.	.	CASLGADRPEQYF	TGTGCCAGCCTAGGGGCCGACCGCCCCGAGCAGTACTTC
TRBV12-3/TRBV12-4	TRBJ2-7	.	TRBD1	CASTWGTGGSEQYF	TGTGCCAGCACCTGGGGGACAGGGGGTAGTGAGCAGTACTTC
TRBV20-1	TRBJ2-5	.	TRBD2	CSARGLAAQETQYF	TGCAGTGCTAGAGGGCTAGCGGCCCAAGAGACCCAGTACTTC
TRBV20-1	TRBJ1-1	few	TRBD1	CSARQGANTEAFF	TGCAGTGCTAGACAGGGGGCGAACACTGAAGCTTTCTTT
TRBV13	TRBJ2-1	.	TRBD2	CASSPTRLAASNEQFF	TGTGCCAGCAGCCCGACCCGGCTAGCGGCTTCCAATGAGCAGTTCTTC
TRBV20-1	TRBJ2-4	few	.	CSAPEGGPAKNIQYF	TGCAGTGCTCCAGAGGGGGGCCCAGCCAAAAACATTCAGTACTTC
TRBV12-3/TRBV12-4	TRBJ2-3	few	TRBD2	CASSPFSGITDTQYF	TGTGCCAGCAGCCCCTTTAGCGGGATTACAGATACGCAGTATTTT
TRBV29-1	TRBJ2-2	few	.	CSVEDGATGELFF	TGCAGCGTTGAAGATGGGGCCACCGGGGAGCTGTTTTTT
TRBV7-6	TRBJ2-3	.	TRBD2	CASSLSGGPSTDTQYF	TGTGCCAGCAGCTTAAGCGGGGGGCCTAGCACAGATACGCAGTATTTT